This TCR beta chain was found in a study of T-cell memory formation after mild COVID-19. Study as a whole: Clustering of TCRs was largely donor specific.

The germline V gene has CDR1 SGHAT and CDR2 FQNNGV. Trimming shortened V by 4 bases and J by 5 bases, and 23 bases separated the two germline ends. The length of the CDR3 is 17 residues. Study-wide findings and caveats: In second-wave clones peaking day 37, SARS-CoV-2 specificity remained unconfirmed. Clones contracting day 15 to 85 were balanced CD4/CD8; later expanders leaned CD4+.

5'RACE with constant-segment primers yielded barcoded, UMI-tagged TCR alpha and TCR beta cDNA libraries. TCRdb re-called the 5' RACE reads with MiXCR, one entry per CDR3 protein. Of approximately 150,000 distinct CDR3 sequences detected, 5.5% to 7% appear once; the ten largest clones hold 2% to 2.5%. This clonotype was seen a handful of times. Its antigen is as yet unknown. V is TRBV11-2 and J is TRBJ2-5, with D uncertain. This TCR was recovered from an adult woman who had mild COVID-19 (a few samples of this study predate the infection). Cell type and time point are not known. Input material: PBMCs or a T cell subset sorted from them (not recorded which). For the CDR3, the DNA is TGTGCCAGCAGCTCCATCAAGAATCAAGGGCGTTTGGAGACCCAGTACTTC. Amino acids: CASSSIKNQGRLETQYF.